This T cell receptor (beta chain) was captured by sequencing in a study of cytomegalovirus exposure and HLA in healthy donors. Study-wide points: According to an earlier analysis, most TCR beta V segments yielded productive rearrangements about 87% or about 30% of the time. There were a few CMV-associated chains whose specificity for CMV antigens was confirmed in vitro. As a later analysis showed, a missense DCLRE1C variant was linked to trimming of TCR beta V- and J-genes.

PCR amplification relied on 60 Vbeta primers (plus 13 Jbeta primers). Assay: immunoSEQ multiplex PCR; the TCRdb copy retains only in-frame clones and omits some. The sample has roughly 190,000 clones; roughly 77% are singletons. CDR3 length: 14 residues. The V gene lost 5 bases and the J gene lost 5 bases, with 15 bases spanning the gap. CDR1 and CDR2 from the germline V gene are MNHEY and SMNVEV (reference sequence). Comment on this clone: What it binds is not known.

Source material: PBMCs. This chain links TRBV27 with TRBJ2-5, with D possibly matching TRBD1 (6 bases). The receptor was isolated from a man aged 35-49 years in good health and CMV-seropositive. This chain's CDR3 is CASSPLQGRETQYF. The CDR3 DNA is TGTGCCAGCAGTCCACTACAGGGTAGGGAGACCCAGTACTTC.